The 4 T cell receptor beta chains given below trace back to one sample, sequenced in a study of blood T cell repertoires in COVID-19. Generated by immunoSEQ multiplex PCR, the TCRdb table keeps only in-frame clones and is missing some. The data contain around 400,000 clones, nearly 90% of them singletons. Sequencing was done on a sample of PBMCs or T cells enriched from blood (not recorded which). These receptors were taken from a young woman who had been exposed to COVID-19.

V gene TRBV7-2 combines with J gene TRBJ1-2, with TRBD1 as a possible D gene (6 bases). The CDR3 extends over 15 amino acids. In germline, CDR1 is SGHTA, CDR2 FQGNSA. V gave up 1 base and J gave up 8 bases, with 17 bases separating them. The CDR3 DNA is TGTGCCAGCAGCTTAGAAACAGGGCCAACAAGGGGCTACACCTTC. This encodes CASSLETGPTRGYTF.

The CDR3 loop is CASSFRDRGYEQYF. The CDR3 DNA is TGTGCCAGCAGCTTCCGGGACAGGGGATACGAGCAGTACTTC. V and J are TRBV5-5 and TRBJ2-7, with TRBD1 matching over 10 bases. The CDR3 has 14 residues. After removal of 2 bases from V and 4 bases from J, the junction contained 3 bases not matched to a gene. Germline CDR1 and CDR2: SGHKS and YYEKEE (reference sequence).

The chain uses TRBV6-6 and TRBJ1-5, with D possibly matching TRBD1 (6 bases). V gave up 6 bases and J gave up 3 bases, with 15 bases separating them. Per the germline V gene, CDR1 is MNHNY and CDR2 is SVGAGI (reference sequence). The CDR3 extends over 15 amino acids. CDR3 sequence: CASRNAGGPNQPQHF. CDR3 DNA sequence: TGTGCCAGCAGAAACGCGGGGGGCCCCAATCAGCCCCAGCATTTT.

This clone was seen a few times. V and J are TRBV19 and TRBJ1-3; D is ambiguous. Looked up from germline, CDR1 is LNHDA and CDR2 is SQIVND (reference sequence). The CDR3 has 14 residues. V was cut by 4 bases and J by 0 bases, with 7 bases left in between. The CDR3 sequence is CASSTDFSGNTIYF. CDR3 DNA sequence: TGTGCCAGTAGTACCGACTTCTCTGGAAACACCATATATTTT.